The rows below give T cell receptor beta chains drawn from one sample of a study of T cells in tuberculosis. Assay used: immunoSEQ multiplex PCR; TCRdb lists only in-frame clones, some missing. The repertoire holds more than 45,000 clones, with 70% to 90% as singletons. Material: CD1b-GMM tetramer-negative cells sorted from PBMCs. The origin of the receptors is an adult woman with latent tuberculosis. The CDR3 runs from the conserved cysteine through the conserved F or W. D genes are given only for firm matches. A row's size may be missing; if present it is once, few, many or a size class.

J,V,D,size,CDR3,DNA
TRBJ2-1,TRBV5-4,TRBD2,once,CASSNLGLAYNEQFF,TGTGCCAGCAGCAACTTAGGACTAGCGTACAATGAGCAGTTCTTC
TRBJ2-5,TRBV15,NA,NA,CATAGQRIETQYF,TGTGCCACCGCAGGGCAGAGGATCGAGACCCAGTACTTC
TRBJ1-4,TRBV9,TRBD1,NA,CASSVDDRDPNEKLFF,TGTGCCAGCAGCGTAGACGACAGGGACCCTAATGAAAAACTGTTTTTT
TRBJ1-5,TRBV9,TRBD1,NA,CASSATSRTGAGQPQHF,TGTGCCAGCAGCGCTACAAGTCGAACAGGGGCGGGCCAGCCCCAGCATTTT
TRBJ2-2,TRBV27,TRBD1,NA,CASSLSMQGAGELFF,TGTGCCAGCAGTTTATCGATGCAGGGGGCCGGGGAGCTGTTTTTT
TRBJ2-3,TRBV7-9,TRBD2,NA,CASSSSGVTDTQYF,TGTGCCAGCAGCTCTAGCGGGGTCACAGATACGCAGTATTTT
TRBJ2-7,TRBV6-6,TRBD2,few,CASLGGSDEQYF,TGTGCCAGCCTGGGCGGGAGTGACGAGCAGTACTTC
TRBJ1-1,TRBV4-3,NA,NA,CASSQDYPTLTEAFF,TGCGCCAGCAGCCAAGATTACCCTACCCTCACTGAAGCTTTCTTT
TRBJ2-1,TRBV5-1,NA,once,CASSLRPAESSYNEQFF,TGCGCCAGCAGCTTGAGGCCGGCGGAGAGCTCCTACAATGAGCAGTTCTTC
TRBJ2-7,TRBV4-2,TRBD2,once,CASSQDLRAGGHFEQYF,TGTGCCAGCAGCCAAGATCTTAGGGCGGGAGGTCACTTCGAGCAGTACTTC
TRBJ1-2,TRBV4-3,NA,NA,CASSQDPQGRNYGYTF,TGCGCCAGCAGCCAAGACCCACAGGGAAGGAACTATGGCTACACCTTC
TRBJ2-2,TRBV5-8,NA,few,CASSLTLLAGRAITGELFF,TGTGCCAGCAGCTTGACGCTGCTCGCCGGGAGAGCGATCACCGGGGAGCTGTTTTTT
TRBJ1-2,TRBV5-1,NA,NA,CASSFPSVRGIDGYTF,TGCGCCAGCAGCTTTCCGTCCGTCAGGGGAATTGATGGCTACACCTTC
TRBJ1-5,TRBV27,NA,NA,CASSFPDQPQHF,TGTGCCAGCAGTTTCCCAGATCAGCCCCAGCATTTT
TRBJ2-5,TRBV11-2,TRBD2,NA,CASSPNLGGGQTQYF,TGTGCCAGCAGCCCAAACTTGGGCGGGGGGCAGACCCAGTACTTC
TRBJ2-7,TRBV5-1,NA,once,CASSSTADPTVEQYF,TGCGCCAGCAGCTCCACAGCTGACCCGACCGTCGAGCAGTACTTC
TRBJ2-1,TRBV12-5,TRBD1,NA,CASGLRDRPYNEQFF,TGTGCTAGTGGTTTGAGGGACAGGCCTTACAATGAGCAGTTCTTC
TRBJ2-7,TRBV7-2,TRBD1,NA,CASSLATGGGYEQYF,TGTGCCAGCAGCTTAGCTACAGGGGGTGGCTACGAGCAGTACTTC
TRBJ1-5,TRBV19,NA,NA,CASSTQLYSNQPQHF,TGTGCCAGTAGTACACAGTTATATAGCAATCAGCCCCAGCATTTT